Given below is one TCR beta chain in context. The data belong to a study of PD-1 blockade in classical Hodgkin lymphoma. Study-level background: Once every 2 weeks, patients received intravenous nivolumab at 3 mg/kg.

The data were produced by immunoSEQ multiplex PCR, yet TCRdb's version contains in-frame clones alone and is incomplete. Among more than 85,000 clones listed, 80% to 95% were seen once. Every patient relapsed after autologous stem cell transplantation, and brentuximab vedotin exposure varied. Sequencing used peripheral blood mononuclear cells (PBMCs), obtained before the second cycle of nivolumab. This receptor was obtained from a human donor with classical Hodgkin lymphoma.

The CDR3 here is CASSQPGQGRSYGYTF. The CDR3 DNA reads TGCGCCAGCAGCCAACCGGGACAGGGAAGATCCTATGGCTACACCTTC. The chain recombines TRBV5-1 with TRBJ1-2; TRBD1 agrees at 9 bases. Germline CDR1 is SGHRS and CDR2 is YFSETQ. The CDR3 extends over 16 amino acids. The J segment lost 4 bases and the V segment lost 4 bases, leaving 11 bases of the junction unmatched.